A single sample is the source of the 15 T cell receptor beta chains below, sequenced in a study of blood T cells in healthy people across ages. Using a J-beta primer mix together with a sample-barcoded 5' primer, a second PCR was run for roughly 7 to 12 cycles. Each CDR3 protein gets one entry after TCRdb re-called the 5' RACE reads with MiXCR. The sample shows about 2 million distinct CDR3 sequences, less than 50% of them seen only once. The material sequenced was blood. The receptors originated from a woman in her 40s in good health.

The sample holds a few counts of this clonotype. The V gene is TRBV3-1, the J gene TRBJ2-3, with TRBD2 matching 11 bases. The germline CDR1 and CDR2 sequences are LGHDT and YNNKEL (reference sequence). V gave up 6 bases and J gave up 5 bases; unmatched junction bases: 10. The CDR3 runs to 16 residues. The DNA for the CDR3 is TGTGCCAGCAGACTTAGCGGGGGGGCCCGGGAAGATACGCAGTATTTT. Protein product: CASRLSGGAREDTQYF.

The chain combines TRBV6-1 with TRBJ1-5; no reliable D call. V lost 3 bases and J 2 bases, leaving 14 bases between the germline ends. There are 16 residues in the CDR3. Per the germline V gene, CDR1 is MNHNS and CDR2 is SASEGT. CDR3 DNA sequence: TGTGCCAGCAGTGACTCTAGGGCCCGGGGCAATCAGCCCCAGCATTTT. The encoded protein is CASSDSRARGNQPQHF.

The chain has TRBV3-1 and TRBJ2-5; D is unclear. Germline values: CDR1 LGHDT, CDR2 YNNKEL (reference sequence). V dropped 0 bases and J dropped 5 bases, with 10 bases sitting between them. The CDR3 totals 14 residues. In DNA, the CDR3 is TGTGCCAGCAGCCAAGAGGCTCTTCCGGAGACCCAGTACTTC. Translated, it gives CASSQEALPETQYF.

This clonotype was observed a few times. The rearrangement joins TRBV18 to TRBJ2-5; D call uncertain. V shed 2 bases and J shed 3 bases, with 13 bases lying between them. Germline V CDR1 and CDR2: KGHSH, LQKENI. There are 15 residues in the CDR3. The CDR3 DNA follows: TGTGCCAGCTCACCATTTGCAGGAGTGGAAGAGACCCAGTACTTC. As protein: CASSPFAGVEETQYF. The full variable domain, completed using reference TRBV18 and TRBJ2-5, is NAGVMQNPRHLVRRRGQEARLRCSPMKGHSHVYWYRQLPEEGLKFMVYLQKENIIDESGMPKERFSAEFPKEGPSILRIQQVVRGDSAAYFCASSPFAGVEETQYFGPGTRLLVL.

V usage is TRBV7-2 and J usage is TRBJ2-5, with D perhaps TRBD1 (5 bases). Looked up from germline, CDR1 is SGHTA and CDR2 is FQGNSA. V lost 2 bases and J 1 base, leaving 11 bases between the germline ends. The CDR3 sequence is 15 residues long. The CDR3 loop reads CASSLQGDIQETQYF. DNA of the CDR3: TGTGCCAGCAGCTTACAAGGGGATATCCAAGAGACCCAGTACTTC.

The chain joins TRBV4-2 to TRBJ1-6; D gene ambiguous. Between the trimmed V and J ends, which lost 4 bases and 8 bases, there was a span of 15 bases. The CDR3 covers 15 residues. CDR1 and CDR2 (germline): LGHNA, YNFKEQ. The CDR3 DNA sequence: TGTGCCAGCAGCCGCGACGGTAACCGGGATTCACCCCTCCACTTT. This gives the protein CASSRDGNRDSPLHF.

The CDR3 DNA sequence: TGCAGTGCTAGAATCTTAGTACGGGGGATCTACGAGCAGTACTTC. Encoded protein: CSARILVRGIYEQYF. The chain carries TRBV20-1 and TRBJ2-5; D is possibly TRBD2 (6 bases). The J call may be wrong; the DNA end is better matched by TRBJ2-7. This CDR3 has 15 amino acids. Germline V CDR1 and CDR2: DFQATT, SNEGSKA (reference sequence).

Comments on this clonotype: The junction departs from the called germline gene at one end, perhaps through a read error. The chain recombines TRBV5-1 with TRBJ2-3, with D possibly matching TRBD2 (6 bases). The CDR3 sequence is 16 residues long. Germline V lookup: CDR1 SGHRS, CDR2 YFSETQ. The CDR3 region is CASSFSGGGSTDTQYF. The CDR3 DNA is TGTGCCAGCAGCTTCTCGGGTGGGGGGAGCACAGATACGCAGTATTTT.

This clonotype was recorded at least ten times. An end of the junction does not agree with germline; a read error may underlie this. This chain uses TRBV28 with TRBJ2-7; tentatively, D is TRBD1 (6 bases). Germline CDR1 and CDR2: MDHEN and SYDVKM. The CDR3 runs to 12 residues. This chain's CDR3 is CASGTGTYEQYF. CDR3 DNA: TGCGCCAGTGGCACAGGGACCTACGAGCAGTACTTC.

Only a few counts were recorded for this clonotype. This rearrangement joins TRBV5-1 to TRBJ2-5; D uncertain. Germline V gives CDR1 SGHRS, CDR2 YFSETQ. The V gene lost 1 base and the J gene lost 3 bases, with 10 bases spanning the gap. This CDR3 is 14 amino acids long. Here the CDR3 reads CASSLFALKETQYF. The CDR3 coding sequence is TGCGCCAGCAGCTTGTTCGCACTAAAAGAGACCCAGTACTTC. The complete variable domain, with remaining parts taken from reference TRBV5-1 and TRBJ2-5, reads KAGVTQTPRYLIKTRGQQVTLSCSPISGHRSVSWYQQTPGQGLQFLFEYFSETQRNKGNFPGRFSGRQFSNSRSEMNVSTLELGDSALYLCASSLFALKETQYFGPGTRLLVL.

This chain links TRBV5-1 with TRBJ1-1, with 9 bases fitting TRBD1. The CDR3 extends over 14 amino acids. Germline V CDR1 and CDR2: SGHRS, YFSETQ. V was clipped by 4 bases and J by 6 bases; unmatched bases: 7. This chain's CDR3 is CASSVRTGEAEAFF. Here the CDR3 DNA reads TGCGCCAGCAGCGTGAGGACAGGGGAAGCTGAAGCTTTCTTT. Full variable domain (remainder filled in from reference TRBV5-1 and TRBJ1-1): KAGVTQTPRYLIKTRGQQVTLSCSPISGHRSVSWYQQTPGQGLQFLFEYFSETQRNKGNFPGRFSGRQFSNSRSEMNVSTLELGDSALYLCASSVRTGEAEAFFGQGTRLTVV.

J is TRBJ2-1 and V is TRBV20-1, with 8 positions matching TRBD2. The length of the CDR3 is 16 residues. J gave up 1 base and V 1 base, and 6 bases lay outside the gene matches. CDR1 is DFQATT and CDR2 is SNEGSKA in the germline V gene (reference sequence). The CDR3 protein is CSARGGRGGSYNEQFF. The CDR3 nucleotides read TGCAGTGCTAGAGGGGGCCGGGGGGGATCCTACAATGAGCAGTTCTTC.

The V call is TRBV7-2, the J call TRBJ2-7, with D maybe TRBD1 (6 bases). The J call is in doubt because the DNA end fits TRBJ2-5 better. The CDR3 is 15 amino acids. CDR1 is SGHTA, CDR2 FQGNSA, per germline. The CDR3 sequence is CASSLGQVRRETQYF. DNA for the CDR3: TGTGCCAGCAGCTTAGGACAGGTCAGGCGGGAGACCCAGTACTTC.

In this sample, this clonotype turned up a few times. V gene TRBV6-6 combines with J gene TRBJ2-7; 8 positions match TRBD1. Germline V gene data show CDR1 as MNHNY and CDR2 as SVGAGI (reference sequence). V shed 7 bases, J shed 2 bases, and the junction held 10 bases outside the gene matches. This CDR3 contains 15 residues. CDR3 residues: CASIPGRGHPYEQYF. The DNA for the CDR3 is TGTGCCAGCATTCCCGGCAGGGGGCATCCCTACGAGCAGTACTTC.

The chain combines TRBV6-2 or TRBV6-3 with TRBJ2-5; maybe TRBD1 (6 bases). The DNA end is more similar to TRBJ2-7, so the J call may be wrong. This CDR3 has 12 amino acids. Germline CDR1 and CDR2: MNHEY and SVGEGT. Here the CDR3 DNA reads TGTGCCAGCGGACAGAACGCCTACGAGCAGTACTTC. Translation gives CASGQNAYEQYF.